These 6 T cell receptor beta chains came from one sample sequenced in a study of shared clonotypes between healthy human individuals. The naive CD8 population came from CD45RO-negative cells selected for CCR7, without terminally differentiated effector memory CD45RA+ cells. Data came from immunoSEQ multiplex PCR; TCRdb stores just in-frame clones and leaves some out. The table includes more than 2 million clones, about 95% detected once. Sequencing was done on a sample of naive CD8+ T cells sorted from blood. These receptor sequences come from a man aged 18-30 years in good health.

Of note for this clone: Given the absence of the conserved phenylalanine or tryptophan at the CDR3 end, a read error is likely. It is unclear where the CDR3 begins or ends on the DNA, so no DNA is shown, and the CDR3 is as TCRdb lists it. The rearrangement uses TRBV7-5 and TRBJ1-3. TRBV7-5 is shown as a pseudogene. Inclusive of both ends, the CDR3 amounts to 10 amino acids. This CDR3 reads CASNEKSGLR.

This sequence joins TRBV21-1 and TRBJ2-7; TRBD2 reflects the table's D call only, with no check against the DNA. TRBV21-1 is deemed a pseudogene. The CDR3 spans 17 residues. The CDR3 sequence: CASSKEGGHPGVYEQYF. In nucleotides, the CDR3 is TGTGCCAGCAGCAAAGAAGGTGGTCATCCGGGAGTTTACGAGCAGTACTTC.

The V gene is TRBV6-5, the J gene TRBJ2-3; D might be TRBD2 (5 bases). The germline V and J ends were trimmed by 2 bases and 5 bases, with 11 bases remaining between them. The CDR3 runs to 14 residues. Germline values: CDR1 MNHEY, CDR2 SVGAGI. The chain's CDR3 is CASSYASLGDTQYF. The DNA for the CDR3 is TGTGCCAGCAGTTACGCTAGCCTTGGAGATACGCAGTATTTT.

This clone turned up a few times. The V gene is TRBV7-2, the J gene TRBJ2-7; D uncertain. The CDR3 runs 12 residues. CDR1 SGHTA and CDR2 FQGNSA come from the germline V gene. Trimming took off 1 base at V and 5 bases at J, with 6 bases between the two ends. CDR3 sequence reads: CASSLGIHEQYF. As DNA, the CDR3 is TGTGCCAGCAGCTTAGGTATCCACGAGCAGTACTTC.

This chain uses TRBV4-1 with TRBJ1-3, with D tentatively TRBD1 (5 bases). CDR3 length equals 15 residues. V was pared by 1 base and J by 0 bases, with 7 bases between. Germline V gene sequence: CDR1 MGHRA, CDR2 YSYEKL. CDR3 sequence (DNA): TGCGCCAGCAGCCAAGGGGACGTCTCTGGAAACACCATATATTTT. Amino acids: CASSQGDVSGNTIYF.

The rearrangement links TRBV28 to TRBJ2-2; D gene ambiguous. Trimming pared 6 bases from V and 1 base from J, leaving 9 bases between. CDR1 and CDR2 (germline): MDHEN, SYDVKM. This CDR3 has 14 residues. The CDR3 DNA reads TGTGCCAGCAGGAAACGACAGAACACCGGGGAGCTGTTTTTT. It codes for CASRKRQNTGELFF. The full variable domain, with the rest looked up from reference TRBV28 and TRBJ2-2, is DVKVTQSSRYLVKRTGEKVFLECVQDMDHENMFWYRQDPGLGLRLIYFSYDVKMKEKGDIPEGYSVSREKKERFSLILESASTNQTSMYLCASRKRQNTGELFFGEGSRLTVL.